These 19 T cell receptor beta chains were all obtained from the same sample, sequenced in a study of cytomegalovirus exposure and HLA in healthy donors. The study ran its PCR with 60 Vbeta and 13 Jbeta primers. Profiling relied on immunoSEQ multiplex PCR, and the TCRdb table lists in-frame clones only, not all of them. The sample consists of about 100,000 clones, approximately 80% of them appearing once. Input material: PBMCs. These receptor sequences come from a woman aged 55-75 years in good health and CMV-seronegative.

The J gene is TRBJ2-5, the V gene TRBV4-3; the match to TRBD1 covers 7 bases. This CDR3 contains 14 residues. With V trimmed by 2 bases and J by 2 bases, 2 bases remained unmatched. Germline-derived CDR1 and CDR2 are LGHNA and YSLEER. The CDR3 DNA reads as TGCGCCAGCAGCCAAAGGGGACAGCAAGAGACCCAGTACTTC. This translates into CASSQRGQQETQYF.

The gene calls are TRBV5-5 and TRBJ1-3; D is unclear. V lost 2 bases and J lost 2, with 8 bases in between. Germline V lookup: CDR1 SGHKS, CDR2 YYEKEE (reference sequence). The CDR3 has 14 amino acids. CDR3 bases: TGTGCCAGCAGCTTAAGGGAGGCTGGAAACACCATATATTTT. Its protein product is CASSLREAGNTIYF.

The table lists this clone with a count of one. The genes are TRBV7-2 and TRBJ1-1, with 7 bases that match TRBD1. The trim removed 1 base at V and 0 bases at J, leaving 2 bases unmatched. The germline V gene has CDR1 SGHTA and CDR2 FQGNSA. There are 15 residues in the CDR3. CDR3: CASSLVTGVNTEAFF. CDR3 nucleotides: TGTGCCAGCAGCTTAGTTACAGGGGTGAACACTGAAGCTTTCTTT.

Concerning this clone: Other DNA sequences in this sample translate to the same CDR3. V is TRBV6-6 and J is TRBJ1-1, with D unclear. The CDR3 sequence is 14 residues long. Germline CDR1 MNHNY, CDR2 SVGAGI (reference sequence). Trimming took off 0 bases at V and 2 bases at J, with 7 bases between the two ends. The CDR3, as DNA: TGTGCCAGCAGTTACTCCCGGGGAAACACTGAAGCTTTCTTT. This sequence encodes CASSYSRGNTEAFF.

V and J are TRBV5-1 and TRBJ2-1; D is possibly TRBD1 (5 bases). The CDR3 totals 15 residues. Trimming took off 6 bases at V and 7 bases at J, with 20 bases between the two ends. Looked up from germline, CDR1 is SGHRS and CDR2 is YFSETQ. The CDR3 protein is CASTPQGDSVNEQFF. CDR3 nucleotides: TGCGCCAGCACGCCCCAGGGCGATTCTGTTAATGAGCAGTTCTTC.

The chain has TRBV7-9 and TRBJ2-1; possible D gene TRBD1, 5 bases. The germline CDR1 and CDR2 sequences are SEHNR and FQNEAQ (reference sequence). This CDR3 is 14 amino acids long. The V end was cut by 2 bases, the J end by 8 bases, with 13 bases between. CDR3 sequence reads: CASSLLGQGDEQFF. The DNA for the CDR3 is TGTGCCAGCAGCTTATTGGGTCAAGGGGATGAGCAGTTCTTC.

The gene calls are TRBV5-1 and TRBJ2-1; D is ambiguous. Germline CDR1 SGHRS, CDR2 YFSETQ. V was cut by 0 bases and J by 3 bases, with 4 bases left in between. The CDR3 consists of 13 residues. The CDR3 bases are TGCGCCAGCAGCTTGGACAGCTACAATGAGCAGTTCTTC. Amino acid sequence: CASSLDSYNEQFF.

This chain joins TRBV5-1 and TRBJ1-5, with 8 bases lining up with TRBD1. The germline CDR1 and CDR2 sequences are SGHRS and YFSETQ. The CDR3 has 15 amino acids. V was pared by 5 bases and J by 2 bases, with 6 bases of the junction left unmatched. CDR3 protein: CASSLGQGGNQPQHF. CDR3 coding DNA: TGCGCCAGCAGTCTCGGACAGGGAGGCAATCAGCCCCAGCATTTT.

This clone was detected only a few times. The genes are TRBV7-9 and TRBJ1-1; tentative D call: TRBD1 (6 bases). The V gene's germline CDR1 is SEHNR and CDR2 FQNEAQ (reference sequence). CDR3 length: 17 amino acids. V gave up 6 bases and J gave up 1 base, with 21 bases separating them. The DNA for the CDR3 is TGTGCCAGCAGACTCACCCTCAAACAGGGAAAGAACACTGAAGCTTTCTTT. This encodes CASRLTLKQGKNTEAFF.

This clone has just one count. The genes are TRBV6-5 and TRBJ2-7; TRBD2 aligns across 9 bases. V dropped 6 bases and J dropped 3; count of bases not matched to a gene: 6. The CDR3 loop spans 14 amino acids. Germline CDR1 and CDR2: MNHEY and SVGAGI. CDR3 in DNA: TGTGCCAGCAGGATTAGCGGGAGCCGCTACGAGCAGTACTTC. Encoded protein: CASRISGSRYEQYF.

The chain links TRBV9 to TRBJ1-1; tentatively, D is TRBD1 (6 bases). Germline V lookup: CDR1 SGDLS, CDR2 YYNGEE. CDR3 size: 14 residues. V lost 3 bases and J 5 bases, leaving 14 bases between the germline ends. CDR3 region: CASSALQGETEAFF. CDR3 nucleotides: TGTGCCAGCAGCGCCCTACAGGGAGAGACTGAAGCTTTCTTT.

CDR3 loop: CASSQEEQGYQPQHF. CDR3 DNA: TGCGCCAGCAGCCAAGAGGAACAGGGATATCAGCCCCAGCATTTT. The chain links TRBV4-1 to TRBJ1-5; a possible D gene is TRBD1 (6 bases). Germline CDR1 and CDR2: MGHRA and YSYEKL. Trimming removed 0 bases from V and 5 bases from J, with 11 bases in between. This CDR3 region has 15 residues.

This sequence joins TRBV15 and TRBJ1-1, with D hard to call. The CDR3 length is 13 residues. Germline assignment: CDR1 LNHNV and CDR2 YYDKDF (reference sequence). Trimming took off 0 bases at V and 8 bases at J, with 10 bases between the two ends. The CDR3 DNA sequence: TGTGCCACCAGCAGAGATCGGGGATCGGAAGCTTTCTTT. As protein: CATSRDRGSEAFF.

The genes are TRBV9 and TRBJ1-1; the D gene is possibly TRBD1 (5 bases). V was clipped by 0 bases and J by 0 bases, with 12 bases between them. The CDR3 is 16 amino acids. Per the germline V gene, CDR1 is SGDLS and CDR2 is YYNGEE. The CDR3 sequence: CASSVVAGGMNTEAFF. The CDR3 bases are TGTGCCAGCAGCGTAGTTGCCGGGGGTATGAACACTGAAGCTTTCTTT.

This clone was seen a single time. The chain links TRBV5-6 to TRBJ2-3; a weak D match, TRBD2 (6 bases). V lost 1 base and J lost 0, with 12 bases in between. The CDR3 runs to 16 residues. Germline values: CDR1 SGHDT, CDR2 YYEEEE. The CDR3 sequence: CASSLKSGSSTDTQYF. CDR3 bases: TGTGCCAGCAGCTTGAAAAGCGGGTCTAGCACAGATACGCAGTATTTT.

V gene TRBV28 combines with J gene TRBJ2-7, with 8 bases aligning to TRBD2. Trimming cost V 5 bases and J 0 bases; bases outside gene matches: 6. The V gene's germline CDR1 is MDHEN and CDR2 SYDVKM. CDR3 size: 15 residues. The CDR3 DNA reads TGTGCCAGCAGTAGGACTAGCCCAAGCTCCTACGAGCAGTACTTC. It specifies CASSRTSPSSYEQYF. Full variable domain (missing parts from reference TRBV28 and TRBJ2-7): DVKVTQSSRYLVKRTGEKVFLECVQDMDHENMFWYRQDPGLGLRLIYFSYDVKMKEKGDIPEGYSVSREKKERFSLILESASTNQTSMYLCASSRTSPSSYEQYFGPGTRLTVT.

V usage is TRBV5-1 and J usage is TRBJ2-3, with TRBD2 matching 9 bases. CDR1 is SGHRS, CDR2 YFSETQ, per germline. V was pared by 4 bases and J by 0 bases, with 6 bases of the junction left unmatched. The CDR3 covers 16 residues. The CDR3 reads CASSLRGGDSTDTQYF. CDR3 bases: TGCGCCAGCAGCCTACGCGGGGGGGATAGCACAGATACGCAGTATTTT.

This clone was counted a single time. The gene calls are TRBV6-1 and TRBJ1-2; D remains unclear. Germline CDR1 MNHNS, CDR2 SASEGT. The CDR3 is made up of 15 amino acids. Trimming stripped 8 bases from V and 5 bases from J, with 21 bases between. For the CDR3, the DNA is TGTGCCAGCCAGGCCCAAACCGGGGTGCGGTATGGCTACACCTTC. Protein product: CASQAQTGVRYGYTF.

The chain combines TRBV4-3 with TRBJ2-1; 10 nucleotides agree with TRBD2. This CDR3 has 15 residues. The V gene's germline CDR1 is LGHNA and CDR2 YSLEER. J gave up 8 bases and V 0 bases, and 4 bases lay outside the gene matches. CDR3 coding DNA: TGCGCCAGCAGCCAAGAACTAGCGGGGTGGGATGAGCAGTTCTTC. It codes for CASSQELAGWDEQFF.